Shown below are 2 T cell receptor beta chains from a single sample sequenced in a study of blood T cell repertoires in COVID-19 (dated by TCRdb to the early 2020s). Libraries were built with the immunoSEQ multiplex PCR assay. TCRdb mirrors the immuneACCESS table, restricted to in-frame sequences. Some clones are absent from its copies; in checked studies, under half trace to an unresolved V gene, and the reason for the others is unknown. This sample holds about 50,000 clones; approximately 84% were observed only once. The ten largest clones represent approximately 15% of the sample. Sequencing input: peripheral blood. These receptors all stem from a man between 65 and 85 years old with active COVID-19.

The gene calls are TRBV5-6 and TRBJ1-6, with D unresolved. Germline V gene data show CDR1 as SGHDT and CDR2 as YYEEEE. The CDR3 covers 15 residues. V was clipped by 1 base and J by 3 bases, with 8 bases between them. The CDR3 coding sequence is TGTGCCAGCAGCTTGAATAGTCTCTATAATTCACCCCTCCACTTT. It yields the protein CASSLNSLYNSPLHF.

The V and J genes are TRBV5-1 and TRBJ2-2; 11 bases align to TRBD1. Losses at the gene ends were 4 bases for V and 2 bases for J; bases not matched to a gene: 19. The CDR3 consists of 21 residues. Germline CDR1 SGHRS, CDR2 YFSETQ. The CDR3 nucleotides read TGCGCCAGCAGCATTGTGTACGGGTTGGGACAGGGGGGTCCCAACACCGGGGAGCTGTTTTTT. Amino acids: CASSIVYGLGQGGPNTGELFF.